This record concerns one T cell receptor beta chain sequence. Its cognate antigen is unknown. These data are taken from a study of blood T cells in healthy people across ages. Study-level points and caveats: Both naive CD4+ cell counts and diversity were greater in long-lived donors than in aged donors. TCR beta diversity, measured per million T cells, fell in a roughly linear way with age.

A second PCR of about 7 to 11 cycles used a sample-barcoded 5' primer and a J-beta primer mix. TCRdb recomputed calls from the 5' RACE reads with MiXCR, one row per CDR3 protein. The sample contains some 700,000 distinct CDR3 sequences, more than 40% of which appear only once. V was shortened by 2 bases and J by 4 bases, with 12 bases between the two germline ends. The germline V gene encodes CDR1 MNHNY and CDR2 SVGAGI (reference sequence). This CDR3 has 15 residues. This TCR was sampled from a woman aged 60-75 years in good health. V gene TRBV6-6 combines with J gene TRBJ1-5; D possibly corresponds to TRBD1 (5 bases). The sequencing sample was made of blood. CDR3 nucleotide sequence: TGTGCCAGCAGTTACGGGGGAAGTGGGAATCAGCCCCAGCATTTT. It yields the protein CASSYGGSGNQPQHF.